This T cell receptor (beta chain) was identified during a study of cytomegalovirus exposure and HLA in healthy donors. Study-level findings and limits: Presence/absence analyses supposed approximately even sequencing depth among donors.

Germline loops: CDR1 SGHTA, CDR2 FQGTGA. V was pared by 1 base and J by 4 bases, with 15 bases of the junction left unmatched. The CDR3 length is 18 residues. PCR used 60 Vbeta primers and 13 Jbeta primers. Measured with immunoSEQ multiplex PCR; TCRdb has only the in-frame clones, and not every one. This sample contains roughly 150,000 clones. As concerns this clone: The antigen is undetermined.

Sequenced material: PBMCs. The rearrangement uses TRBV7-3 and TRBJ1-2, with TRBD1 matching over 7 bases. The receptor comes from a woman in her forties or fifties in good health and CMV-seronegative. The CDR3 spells CASSLRGAEGGDSYGYTF. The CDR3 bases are TGTGCCAGCAGCTTAAGGGGGGCAGAAGGGGGCGACAGCTATGGCTACACCTTC.